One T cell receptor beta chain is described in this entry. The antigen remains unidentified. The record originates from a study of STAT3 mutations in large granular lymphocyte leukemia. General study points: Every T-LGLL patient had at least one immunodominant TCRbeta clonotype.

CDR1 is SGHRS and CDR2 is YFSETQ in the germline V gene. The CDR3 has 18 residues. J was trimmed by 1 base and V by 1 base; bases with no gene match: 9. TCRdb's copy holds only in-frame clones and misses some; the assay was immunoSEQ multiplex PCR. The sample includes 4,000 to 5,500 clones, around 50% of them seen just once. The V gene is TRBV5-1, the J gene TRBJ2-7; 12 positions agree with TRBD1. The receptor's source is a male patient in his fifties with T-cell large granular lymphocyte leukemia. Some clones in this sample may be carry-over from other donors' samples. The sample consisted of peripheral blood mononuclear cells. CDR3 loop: CASSLPGQGASWSYEQYF. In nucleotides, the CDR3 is TGCGCCAGCAGCTTGCCGGGACAGGGGGCGAGTTGGTCCTACGAGCAGTACTTC.